The 26 T cell receptor beta chains below all came from one sample that was sequenced in a study of blood T cell repertoires in COVID-19. Only in-frame clones appear in the TCRdb table, and some are missing; sequencing was by immunoSEQ multiplex PCR. The table shows roughly 56,000 clones, with around 85% occurring only once. The sample comprised peripheral blood. Receptors were obtained from a human donor in a cohort sampled during active COVID-19.

This clone has just a few counts. This chain links TRBV7-9 with TRBJ2-7; D is uncertain. The V gene lost 0 bases and the J gene lost 0 bases, with 9 bases spanning the gap. This CDR3 has 15 residues. Per the germline V gene, CDR1 is SEHNR and CDR2 is FQNEAQ (reference sequence). The CDR3 DNA sequence: TGTGCCAGCAGCTTAGCCCCATTGAGCTCCTACGAGCAGTACTTC. Translated: CASSLAPLSSYEQYF.

This clone was picked up one time. The chain joins TRBV18 to TRBJ1-5; 7 nucleotides match TRBD1. Trimming took 3 bases from V and 4 from J; bases not matched to a gene: 6. Germline values: CDR1 KGHSH, CDR2 LQKENI. This CDR3 contains 15 residues. CDR3 region: CASSPSDRRNQPQHF. CDR3 nucleotides: TGTGCCAGCTCACCCTCGGACAGGAGGAATCAGCCCCAGCATTTT.

V gene TRBV4-1 combines with J gene TRBJ1-6; a possible D gene is TRBD1 (5 bases). Germline values: CDR1 MGHRA, CDR2 YSYEKL. This CDR3 has 14 amino acids. Trimming left V 4 bases short and J 6 bases short, with 10 bases between. The CDR3 DNA reads as TGCGCCAGCAGCCCTCGGGACTTTAATTCACCCCTCCACTTT. This sequence encodes CASSPRDFNSPLHF.

The V gene is TRBV18, the J gene TRBJ2-7; no clear D. V lost 3 bases and J lost 3, with 12 bases in between. Germline values: CDR1 KGHSH, CDR2 LQKENI. The CDR3 sequence is 14 residues long. This chain's CDR3 is CASSPVPSYYEQYF. The DNA of the CDR3 is TGTGCCAGCTCACCGGTCCCTAGTTACTACGAGCAGTACTTC.

DNA of the CDR3: TGTGCCAGCAGCTTAACGGGGCGGGAAGTCTACGAGCAGTACTTC. It yields the protein CASSLTGREVYEQYF. This sequence joins TRBV7-3 and TRBJ2-7; D is perhaps TRBD2 (6 bases). The CDR3 runs to 15 residues. Trimming stripped 0 bases from V and 3 bases from J, with 12 bases between. The V gene's germline CDR1 is SGHTA and CDR2 FQGTGA.

CDR3 protein: CASSLLGFEQFF. The DNA for the CDR3 is TGTGCCAGCAGCTTGTTGGGCTTTGAGCAGTTCTTC. The rearrangement uses TRBV5-4 and TRBJ2-1; no reliable D call. With 1 base removed from V and 9 bases from J, the gap between germline ends came to 8 bases. Per germline, CDR1 SGHNT and CDR2 YYREEE (reference sequence). CDR3 size: 12 residues.

The rearrangement uses TRBV27 and TRBJ1-2; maybe TRBD1 (5 bases). Germline CDR1 reads MNHEY; CDR2 reads SMNVEV (reference sequence). The V and J ends lost 2 bases and 2 bases respectively, with 12 bases between them. This CDR3 contains 15 residues. In DNA form, the CDR3 reads TGTGCCAGCAGTTTAAGCCGGGCAGGGAACTATGGCTACACCTTC. This translates into CASSLSRAGNYGYTF.

This sequence joins TRBV12-3 or TRBV12-4 and TRBJ2-1; TRBD1 is a possible D gene (5 bases). CDR3 length: 12 residues. Trimming removed 5 bases from V and 9 bases from J, with 11 bases in between. The CDR3 coding sequence is TGTGCCAGCAGTCGTCTCCAGGGTGAGCAGTTCTTC. Amino acid sequence: CASSRLQGEQFF.

The gene calls are TRBV3-1 (or the pseudogene TRBV3-2) and TRBJ2-1; D is uncertain. Per the germline V gene, CDR1 is LGHDT and CDR2 is YNNKEL (reference sequence). V was shortened by 2 bases and J by 8 bases, with 7 bases between the two germline ends. This CDR3 spans 12 amino acids. The CDR3 loop is CASSQYSYEQFF. The CDR3 nucleotides read TGTGCCAGCAGCCAATACTCCTATGAGCAGTTCTTC.

V usage is TRBV6-5 and J usage is TRBJ1-2; TRBD1 might be the D (5 bases). Germline V lookup: CDR1 MNHEY, CDR2 SVGAGI. V lost 6 bases to trimming and J lost 4 bases, with 9 bases between them. This CDR3 region has 12 residues. In DNA, the CDR3 is TGTGCCAGCAGCCAGGGATTCTATGGCTACACCTTC. Protein: CASSQGFYGYTF.

This chain links TRBV5-8 with TRBJ2-4; D ambiguous. CDR1 is SGHTS and CDR2 is YDEGEE in the germline V gene. Deletions cut 2 bases from V and 0 bases from J, with 3 bases between. The CDR3 is 13 residues long. The CDR3 protein is CASSFIAKNIQYF. The CDR3 DNA is TGTGCCAGCAGCTTTATAGCCAAAAACATTCAGTACTTC.

V is TRBV5-4 and J is TRBJ1-2, with D maybe TRBD1 (6 bases). V was cut by 6 bases and J by 3 bases, with 12 bases left in between. The germline V gene has CDR1 SGHNT and CDR2 YYREEE (reference sequence). CDR3 length: 13 amino acids. DNA for the CDR3: TGTGCCAGCACCCTAACAGGGTACTATGGCTACACCTTC. This sequence encodes CASTLTGYYGYTF.

J is TRBJ2-1 and V is TRBV9, with 7 bases identical to TRBD2. V gave up 4 bases and J gave up 7 bases; unmatched junction bases: 17. CDR3 length: 17 residues. Germline-derived CDR1 and CDR2 are SGDLS and YYNGEE. CDR3 in amino acids: CASSTPGGGGRGNEQFF. CDR3 DNA sequence: TGTGCCAGCAGCACCCCCGGCGGCGGCGGGAGAGGTAATGAGCAGTTCTTC.

The chain carries TRBV27 and TRBJ2-1; TRBD2 aligns across 8 bases. Trimming removed 4 bases from V and 0 bases from J; junction bases left unmatched: 8. The CDR3 is made up of 17 amino acids. Germline V gives CDR1 MNHEY, CDR2 SMNVEV (reference sequence). CDR3 in DNA: TGTGCCAGCAGTTCATGGACTAGCCCCTTCTCCTACAATGAGCAGTTCTTC. This translates into CASSSWTSPFSYNEQFF.

This chain uses TRBV5-1 with TRBJ1-1, with D possibly TRBD1 on 5 matching bases. Germline V gene lookup returns CDR1 SGHRS and CDR2 YFSETQ. CDR3 length equals 13 residues. The germline V and J ends were trimmed by 3 bases and 5 bases, with 11 bases remaining between them. The CDR3 DNA sequence: TGCGCCAGCAGCTGGGACGGGGGAACTGAAGCTTTCTTT. It translates to CASSWDGGTEAFF.

The chain joins TRBV6-5 to TRBJ2-2, with D maybe TRBD1 (6 bases). The CDR3 runs to 14 residues. Between the trimmed V and J ends, which lost 4 bases and 8 bases, there was a span of 14 bases. Germline CDR1 reads MNHEY; CDR2 reads SVGAGI. The chain's CDR3 is CASSSQVGAGELFF. The CDR3 DNA follows: TGTGCCAGCAGTTCACAGGTGGGGGCTGGGGAGCTGTTTTTT.

The rearrangement uses TRBV19 and TRBJ2-7; D unclear. The CDR3 is 13 residues long. V lost 4 bases and J 1 base, leaving 8 bases between the germline ends. The germline gives CDR1 LNHDA, CDR2 SQIVND (reference sequence). The DNA for the CDR3 is TGTGCCAGTAGTAACGCCGCGTCCTACGAGCAGTACTTC. Amino acids: CASSNAASYEQYF.

Of note for this clone: Other DNA sequences in this specimen translate into the identical CDR3. The J gene is TRBJ1-3, the V gene TRBV5-1; D not resolved. CDR1 is SGHRS, CDR2 YFSETQ, per germline. The CDR3 is made up of 14 amino acids. Deletions cut 5 bases from V and 1 base from J, with 10 bases between. CDR3 protein: CASRTGDSGNTIYF. The CDR3 bases are TGCGCCAGCAGAACCGGGGATTCTGGAAACACCATATATTTT. The full variable domain, rest sourced from reference TRBV5-1 and TRBJ1-3, is KAGVTQTPRYLIKTRGQQVTLSCSPISGHRSVSWYQQTPGQGLQFLFEYFSETQRNKGNFPGRFSGRQFSNSRSEMNVSTLELGDSALYLCASRTGDSGNTIYFGEGSWLTVV.

The rearrangement links TRBV18 to TRBJ1-4; TRBD1 is a possible D gene (5 bases). CDR1 is KGHSH and CDR2 is LQKENI in the germline V gene. The CDR3 runs to 14 residues. V lost 3 bases and J 3 bases, leaving 8 bases between the germline ends. The CDR3 DNA is TGTGCCAGCTCACCGGGGCCTTCTAATGAAAAACTGTTTTTT. It specifies CASSPGPSNEKLFF.

The genes are TRBV11-2 and TRBJ2-1; D not certain. The V end lost 6 bases, the J end lost 6 bases, and 9 bases lay between the germline ends. CDR3 length: 12 amino acids. The germline gives CDR1 SGHAT, CDR2 FQNNGV. The CDR3 sequence is CASRFEFNEQFF. Here the CDR3 DNA reads TGTGCCAGCAGGTTTGAGTTCAATGAGCAGTTCTTC. The full variable domain, its missing parts supplied by reference TRBV11-2 and TRBJ2-1, is EAGVAQSPRYKIIEKRQSVAFWCNPISGHATLYWYQQILGQGPKLLIQFQNNGVVDDSQLPKDRFSAERLKGVDSTLKIQPAKLEDSAVYLCASRFEFNEQFFGPGTRLTVL.

The table lists this clone with a few counts. This sequence joins TRBV19 and TRBJ1-4; 8 bases map to TRBD1. With V trimmed by 7 bases and J by 8 bases, 9 bases remained unmatched. This CDR3 region has 14 residues. Germline V lookup: CDR1 LNHDA, CDR2 SQIVND (reference sequence). The CDR3 DNA is TGTGCCAGTATCCGACAGGGGAGCGGCGAAAAACTGTTTTTT. Translating gives CASIRQGSGEKLFF.

This clone was picked up a small number of times. The chain has TRBV10-3 and TRBJ2-6, with TRBD1 matching over 8 bases. Germline CDR1 is ENHRY and CDR2 is SYGVKD. The CDR3 is made up of 17 amino acids. V shed 5 bases, J shed 0 bases, and the junction held 6 bases outside the gene matches. CDR3 amino acids: CAISRTGPSSGANVLTF. In nucleotides, the CDR3 is TGTGCCATCAGTCGGACAGGGCCTAGCTCTGGGGCCAACGTCCTGACTTTC.

This rearrangement joins TRBV3-1 (or the pseudogene TRBV3-2) to TRBJ2-3; D not resolved. The CDR3 has 17 amino acids. V was cut by 4 bases and J by 4 bases, with 21 bases left in between. CDR1 and CDR2 (germline): LGHDT, YNNKEL (reference sequence). The CDR3 DNA is TGTGCCAGCAGCCCGCAAGTATCGGGTTTGAGAGCAGATACGCAGTATTTT. Its translation is CASSPQVSGLRADTQYF.

This chain joins TRBV6-5 and TRBJ2-7, with no clear D. V lost 10 bases and J lost 6, with 10 bases in between. The CDR3 runs 10 residues. Germline CDR1 MNHEY, CDR2 SVGAGI. This CDR3 reads CAIYSAEQYF. Here the CDR3 DNA reads TGTGCCATCTATTCTGCCGAGCAGTACTTC.

The chain is built from TRBV5-4 and TRBJ2-4, with TRBD1 as a possible D gene (6 bases). This CDR3 region has 16 residues. V dropped 7 bases and J dropped 1 base, with 18 bases sitting between them. Per germline, CDR1 SGHNT and CDR2 YYREEE (reference sequence). The CDR3 DNA is TGTGCCAGCGGGGGCGGTGGCGGATTGGCCAAAAACATTCAGTACTTC. Its translation is CASGGGGGLAKNIQYF. The variable domain in full, completed from reference TRBV5-4 and TRBJ2-4, reads ETGVTQSPTHLIKTRGQQVTLRCSSQSGHNTVSWYQQALGQGPQFIFQYYREEENGRGNFPPRFSGLQFPNYSSELNVNALELDDSALYLCASGGGGGLAKNIQYFGAGTRLSVL.

The V gene is TRBV30, the J gene TRBJ2-2, with D perhaps matching TRBD2 (5 bases). The ends were cut back, 0 bases at V and 2 bases at J, with 7 bases in the middle. CDR3 length: 14 residues. CDR1 is GTSNPN, CDR2 SVGIG, per germline (reference sequence). Written as DNA, the CDR3 is TGTGCCTGGAGTGTGGGAGTTAACACCGGGGAGCTGTTTTTT. Its translation: CAWSVGVNTGELFF.